The present entry profiles one T cell receptor beta chain with its context. This entry comes from a study of T cells expressing NK-cell markers. Study-wide background: Beta-chain profiling covered CD3+CD56+NKG2C+, CD3+CD56+NKG2C- and CD3+CD56-NKG2C+ sorted subsets. With respect to HCMV, most of the eight sequenced donors were seropositive, and one was seronegative.

From its re-call of the 5' RACE reads, TCRdb lists each CDR3 protein once, without DNA. The sample includes about 550,000 distinct CDR3 sequences. This TCR derives from a man aged 18 to 30 in good health. Sequencing was performed on blood T cells: a sorted CD56 or NKG2C T cell subset, CD4+ or CD8+ T cells, or bulk PBMC T cells (not recorded which).

CDR3: CASSTPGGRYGYTF. V is TRBV5-6 and J is TRBJ1-2. There are 14 residues in the CDR3. CDR1 and CDR2 from the germline V gene are SGHDT and YYEEEE.